The next 4 T cell receptor beta chains were all read from a single sample in a study of T cell responses to AZD1222 COVID-19 vaccine. Using immunoSEQ multiplex PCR, the repertoire was profiled, and TCRdb retains in-frame clones only, with some absent. The table shows 150,000 to 200,000 clones, with 85% to 90% occurring only once. The sample was peripheral blood, taken on day 0 of AZD1222 vaccination. The receptors derive from an adult in good health.

V gene TRBV4-1 combines with J gene TRBJ2-1, with 7 bases lining up with TRBD2. The CDR3 is made up of 18 amino acids. In germline, CDR1 is MGHRA, CDR2 YSYEKL. The ends lost 0 bases at V and 2 bases at J; junction bases unmatched: 10. In DNA form, the CDR3 reads TGCGCCAGCAGCCAAGAGGCCACTCTAGCGGCCCCCTACAATGAGCAGTTCTTC. Amino acids: CASSQEATLAAPYNEQFF.

This clone has just a few counts. The genes are TRBV24-1 and TRBJ2-1; TRBD2 matches 8 bases. Germline CDR1 KGHDR, CDR2 SFDVKD. Trimming cost V 7 bases and J 6 bases; bases outside gene matches: 7. The length of the CDR3 is 14 residues. CDR3 bases: TGTGCCACCAGGTCGGGACTAGGGTCCAATGAGCAGTTCTTC. It is translated as CATRSGLGSNEQFF.

This clone was seen a single time. This chain connects TRBV7-6 to TRBJ2-7; tentatively, D is TRBD1 (6 bases). From germline, CDR1 is SGHVS and CDR2 FNYEAQ. This CDR3 is built from 15 residues. Trimming shortened V by 2 bases and J by 0 bases, and 11 bases separated the two germline ends. The CDR3 nucleotides are TGTGCCAGCAGCTTAACAACAGGGTTCTCCTACGAGCAGTACTTC. This gives the protein CASSLTTGFSYEQYF.

This clone was detected only once. The V and J genes are TRBV18 and TRBJ2-7; D remains ambiguous. The CDR3 loop spans 16 amino acids. Germline lookup yields CDR1 KGHSH and CDR2 LQKENI. Trimming took off 1 base at V and 0 bases at J, with 13 bases between the two ends. The CDR3 bases are TGTGCCAGCTCACCACGGGCGTCTGAGATCTCCTACGAGCAGTACTTC. It codes for CASSPRASEISYEQYF.